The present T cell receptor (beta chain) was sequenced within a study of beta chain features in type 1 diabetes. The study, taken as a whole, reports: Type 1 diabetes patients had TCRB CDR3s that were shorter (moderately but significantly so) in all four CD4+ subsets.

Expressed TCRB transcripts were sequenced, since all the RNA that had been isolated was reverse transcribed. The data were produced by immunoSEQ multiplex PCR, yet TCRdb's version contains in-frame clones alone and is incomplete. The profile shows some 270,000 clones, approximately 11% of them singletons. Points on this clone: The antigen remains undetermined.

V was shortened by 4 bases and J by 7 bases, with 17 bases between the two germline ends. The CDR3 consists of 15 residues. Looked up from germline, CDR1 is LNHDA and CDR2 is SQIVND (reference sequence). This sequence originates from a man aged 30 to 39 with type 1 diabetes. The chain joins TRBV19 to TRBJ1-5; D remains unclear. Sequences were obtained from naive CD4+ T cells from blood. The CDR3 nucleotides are TGTGCCAGTAGTACCTCGTGGGGAGGAGGCCAGCCCCAGCATTTT. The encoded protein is CASSTSWGGGQPQHF.